This is a list of T cell receptor beta chains from one sample in a study of shared clonotypes between healthy human individuals. Method: immunoSEQ multiplex PCR; TCRdb's copy keeps in-frame clones and lacks some. The sample consists of about 2.4 million clones, 90% to 95% of them appearing once. Sequencing was carried out using naive CD4+ T cells from PBMCs. All receptors come from a young man in good health. Some clones in this sample may be carry-over from other donors' samples. Both conserved end residues are part of each CDR3. The D gene is left open where the match is weak. The listing skips clone size in some rows; elsewhere it reads once, few, many or a size class.

V: TRBV4-2
D: NA
J: TRBJ1-1
size: NA
CDR3: CASSQGNRAFF
DNA: TGTGCCAGCAGCCAAGGTAATAGAGCTTTCTTT

V: TRBV9
D: TRBD1
J: TRBJ1-3
size: NA
CDR3: CASSARGDSSGNTIYF
DNA: TGTGCCAGCAGCGCCAGGGGGGACTCCTCTGGAAACACCATATATTTT

V: TRBV5-1
D: TRBD2
J: TRBJ2-1
size: NA
CDR3: CASSLLAGRSHEQFF
DNA: TGCGCCAGCAGCCTTCTAGCGGGGAGAAGCCATGAGCAGTTCTTC

V: TRBV30
D: TRBD2
J: TRBJ2-7
size: once
CDR3: CAWSRGSGTPRSYEQYF
DNA: TGTGCCTGGAGTCGGGGTAGCGGGACTCCTAGGTCCTACGAGCAGTACTTC

V: TRBV5-1
D: NA
J: TRBJ2-5
size: NA
CDR3: CASSLAGEARWETQYF
DNA: TGCGCCAGCAGCTTGGCCGGGGAGGCGAGGTGGGAGACCCAGTACTTC

V: TRBV6-5
D: TRBD1
J: TRBJ1-1
size: NA
CDR3: CASSSRQGNTEAFF
DNA: TGTGCCAGCAGTAGTCGACAGGGGAACACTGAAGCTTTCTTT

V: TRBV6-1
D: TRBD1
J: TRBJ2-4
size: NA
CDR3: CASSRDRGKNIQYF
DNA: TGTGCCAGCAGCAGGGACAGGGGGAAAAACATTCAGTACTTC

V: TRBV7-9
D: NA
J: TRBJ2-7
size: NA
CDR3: CASSLDGHSYEQYF
DNA: TGTGCCAGCAGCTTAGATGGGCACTCCTACGAGCAGTACTTC

V: TRBV4-1
D: TRBD2
J: TRBJ2-1
size: NA
CDR3: CASSSPRASGYNEQFF
DNA: TGCGCCAGCAGCAGCCCCAGGGCTAGCGGTTACAATGAGCAGTTCTTC

V: TRBV7-2
D: TRBD2
J: TRBJ2-5
size: NA
CDR3: CASSLRGRRGETQYF
DNA: TGTGCCAGCAGCTTACGCGGGAGAAGAGGAGAGACCCAGTACTTC

V: TRBV13
D: TRBD1
J: TRBJ2-5
size: NA
CDR3: CASSPEPGQAQYF
DNA: TGTGCCAGCAGCCCCGAACCCGGACAGGCTCAGTACTTC

V: TRBV11-2
D: NA
J: TRBJ1-4
size: NA
CDR3: CASSLTIGEKLFF
DNA: TGTGCCAGCAGCTTAACCATTGGTGAAAAACTGTTTTTT

V: TRBV5-1
D: TRBD1
J: TRBJ1-4
size: NA
CDR3: CASSWDRTEKLFF
DNA: TGCGCCAGCAGCTGGGACAGGACGGAAAAACTGTTTTTT

V: TRBV10-2
D: NA
J: TRBJ2-5
size: NA
CDR3: CASRERLNQETQYF
DNA: TGCGCCAGCAGAGAAAGACTGAACCAAGAGACCCAGTACTTC

V: TRBV7-3
D: NA
J: TRBJ2-3
size: NA
CDR3: CASSLAVHTDTQYF
DNA: TGTGCCAGCAGCTTGGCGGTACACACAGATACGCAGTATTTT

V: TRBV6-5
D: NA
J: TRBJ2-3
size: NA
CDR3: CASTPVLRGTDTQYF
DNA: TGTGCCAGCACCCCGGTCCTACGAGGCACAGATACGCAGTATTTT

V: TRBV11-2
D: NA
J: TRBJ2-7
size: NA
CDR3: CASSLYYEQYF
DNA: TGTGCCAGCAGCCTCTACTACGAGCAGTACTTC

V: TRBV28
D: TRBD2
J: TRBJ2-4
size: once
CDR3: CASTPGTTTNIQYF
DNA: TGTGCCAGCACCCCCGGGACTACAACAAACATTCAGTACTTC

V: TRBV28
D: TRBD1
J: TRBJ2-2
size: NA
CDR3: CASSFGDRVRDTGELFF
DNA: TGTGCCAGCAGTTTCGGGGACAGGGTCCGAGACACCGGGGAGCTGTTTTTT

V: TRBV7-8
D: TRBD1
J: TRBJ1-2
size: NA
CDR3: CASSEPGQGLRGYTF
DNA: TGTGCCAGCAGCGAGCCGGGACAGGGTCTGAGGGGCTACACCTTC

V: TRBV9
D: TRBD1
J: TRBJ2-7
size: NA
CDR3: CASSKTGQGGSYEQYF
DNA: TGTGCCAGCAGCAAGACGGGACAGGGTGGTTCCTACGAGCAGTACTTC

V: TRBV29-1
D: TRBD1
J: TRBJ1-2
size: NA
CDR3: CSVLPGQGARNGYTF
DNA: TGCAGCGTGCTTCCGGGACAGGGGGCGAGGAATGGCTACACCTTC

V: TRBV2
D: TRBD2
J: TRBJ2-2
size: NA
CDR3: CASSEWRENAGELFF
DNA: TGTGCCAGCAGTGAATGGCGGGAGAACGCCGGGGAGCTGTTTTTT

V: TRBV19
D: NA
J: TRBJ1-1
size: NA
CDR3: CASRSQPNTEAFF
DNA: TGTGCCAGTAGGTCTCAACCCAACACTGAAGCTTTCTTT

V: TRBV28
D: NA
J: TRBJ1-1
size: once
CDR3: CASRLYLSSGSAEAFF
DNA: TGTGCCAGCAGACTGTACTTGTCCTCAGGGTCGGCTGAAGCTTTCTTT

V: TRBV27
D: TRBD2
J: TRBJ2-7
size: many
CDR3: CASSLSAGEAYEQYF
DNA: TGTGCCAGCAGTTTAAGTGCGGGAGAAGCCTACGAGCAGTACTTC

V: TRBV28
D: TRBD1
J: TRBJ1-6
size: NA
CDR3: CASSGWTGNFMRHNSPLHF
DNA: TGTGCCAGCAGTGGATGGACAGGGAACTTCATGAGACATAATTCACCCCTCCACTTT

V: TRBV27
D: NA
J: TRBJ2-7
size: NA
CDR3: CASSLVPGVYEQYF
DNA: TGTGCCAGCAGTTTAGTCCCAGGGGTTTACGAGCAGTACTTC

V: TRBV19
D: TRBD2
J: TRBJ2-1
size: NA
CDR3: CASRPRGSGKVGEQFF
DNA: TGTGCCAGTAGACCCCGGGGTAGCGGGAAAGTAGGTGAGCAGTTCTTC

V: TRBV30
D: NA
J: TRBJ1-1
size: few
CDR3: CAWMNTEAFF
DNA: TGTGCCTGGATGAACACTGAAGCTTTCTTT

V: TRBV30
D: TRBD2
J: TRBJ2-7
size: NA
CDR3: CAWSRGLAGGLEQYF
DNA: TGTGCCTGGAGTCGGGGACTAGCGGGAGGGCTGGAGCAGTACTTC

V: TRBV28
D: TRBD2
J: TRBJ2-1
size: NA
CDR3: CASITLAGGMYEQFF
DNA: TGTGCCAGCATCACACTAGCGGGAGGGATGTATGAGCAGTTCTTC

V: TRBV2
D: TRBD1
J: TRBJ2-2
size: NA
CDR3: CASRQGLGELFF
DNA: TGTGCCAGCAGACAGGGGCTGGGGGAGCTGTTTTTT

V: TRBV6-1
D: NA
J: TRBJ2-3
size: once
CDR3: CASRDGDTDTQYF
DNA: TGTGCCAGTCGGGACGGTGACACAGATACGCAGTATTTT

V: TRBV29-1
D: NA
J: TRBJ2-1
size: NA
CDR3: CSVEGAGSSYNEQFF
DNA: TGCAGCGTAGAGGGGGCGGGGAGCTCCTACAATGAGCAGTTCTTC

V: TRBV27
D: NA
J: TRBJ1-3
size: NA
CDR3: CASSLSISGNTIYF
DNA: TGTGCCAGCAGTTTATCAATCTCTGGAAACACCATATATTTT

V: TRBV5-1
D: NA
J: TRBJ1-3
size: NA
CDR3: CASSSGQRTGNTIYF
DNA: TGCGCCAGCAGCTCGGGACAAAGGACTGGAAACACCATATATTTT

V: TRBV28
D: TRBD1
J: TRBJ1-2
size: NA
CDR3: CASRTGSNYGYTF
DNA: TGTGCCAGCCGGACAGGGTCTAACTATGGCTACACCTTC

V: TRBV7-9
D: NA
J: TRBJ1-1
size: NA
CDR3: CASSSDRTNTEAFF
DNA: TGTGCCAGCAGCTCCGACAGGACGAACACTGAAGCTTTCTTT

V: TRBV11-3
D: TRBD2
J: TRBJ2-7
size: NA
CDR3: CASSTSGRAFNEQYF
DNA: TGTGCCAGCAGCACTAGCGGGAGAGCCTTTAACGAGCAGTACTTC

V: TRBV28
D: NA
J: TRBJ1-1
size: NA
CDR3: CASSSPLAVGAFF
DNA: TGTGCCAGCAGTTCCCCGCTAGCGGTGGGGGCTTTCTTT

V: TRBV7-3
D: NA
J: TRBJ2-5
size: NA
CDR3: CASSLTGFGQETQYF
DNA: TGTGCCAGCAGCTTAACAGGATTCGGCCAAGAGACCCAGTACTTC

V: TRBV11-2
D: TRBD1
J: TRBJ2-2
size: NA
CDR3: CASSNRDRGFPGELFF
DNA: TGTGCCAGCAGCAACCGGGACAGGGGTTTCCCCGGGGAGCTGTTTTTT

V: TRBV19
D: TRBD2
J: TRBJ2-7
size: NA
CDR3: CASSKLAGALYEQYF
DNA: TGTGCCAGTAGTAAGTTAGCGGGAGCCCTCTACGAGCAGTACTTC

V: TRBV5-4
D: NA
J: TRBJ2-3
size: NA
CDR3: CASSSSFITDTQYF
DNA: TGTGCCAGCAGCTCTAGTTTCATTACAGATACGCAGTATTTT

V: TRBV30
D: NA
J: TRBJ1-3
size: few
CDR3: CAWSVSDTIYF
DNA: TGTGCCTGGAGTGTATCGGACACCATATATTTT

V: TRBV28
D: NA
J: TRBJ2-5
size: once
CDR3: CVSSVPKETQYF
DNA: TGTGTCAGCAGTGTTCCGAAAGAGACCCAGTACTTC